This note documents a single T cell receptor beta chain sequence. The sample originates from a study of control samples from healthy donors and cancer patients. Data came from immunoSEQ multiplex PCR; TCRdb stores just in-frame clones and leaves some out. The sample consists of around 140,000 clones, approximately 92% of them appearing once. The CDR3 totals 17 residues. V lost 5 bases and J lost 3; bases outside the gene matches: 9. Germline CDR1 SGHVS, CDR2 FQNEAQ. The source is a man aged 40-49 years in good health. V usage is TRBV7-8 and J usage is TRBJ2-7; 14 bases fit TRBD2. What was sequenced was blood. CDR3 sequence reads: CASSEGLAGAMNYEQYF. CDR3 DNA: TGTGCCAGCAGCGAGGGACTAGCGGGGGCAATGAACTACGAGCAGTACTTC.